This paragraph covers one T cell receptor (beta chain) sequence. Its antigen has not been determined. Base qualities are not provided; no much larger clone lies one nucleotide away. The CDR3 regions of human TCRbeta chains were subjected to immunosequencing. Per the authors' processing: Repertoire TCRs were matched against a reference library of SARS-CoV-2-specific TCRs generated with the MIRA antigen-specificity platform. Breadth meant the fraction of unique TCRs that were SARS-CoV-2-associated, whereas depth meant the fraction of total T cells that were SARS-CoV-2-associated. Using the MIRA data, every spike-specific TCR was mapped to the spike region that the TCR reacted to and assigned to either a CD4 or a CD8 class. Log10-transformed breadth and depth values were compared by one-way ANOVA with Sidak's multiple comparisons tests. In TCRdb, the immuneACCESS table is reduced to in-frame sequences with V and J assigned. These tables do not hold every clone; where another copy was compared, an unresolved V gene accounts for under half, and the others remain unexplained. V, J and clone size are those of that table, while D and trimming were read from the DNA. This sample lists 84,000 or so clones; just over 90% were detected once. The ten largest make up about 3.1% of the sample.

What the time point label conveys for this sample: about 28 days (+/-7) after the second vaccine dose. Because spike-specific TCR depth and breadth did not differ between the two schedules, AZD1222 recipients who got a second dose at roughly 4 weeks were pooled with those who got a second dose at roughly 12 weeks. Samples from vaccinated people were obtained from the UK trials COV001 and COV002, which included a single-blind randomized controlled phase 2/3 trial of AZD1222 (ChAdOx1 nCoV-19) in healthy adults. Trial participant PBMC samples were collected at day 0 and day 28 after the second dose for TCRbeta chain sequencing. This record belongs to a study of T cell responses to AZD1222 COVID-19 vaccine (dated by TCRdb to about 2021). Background for the entire study: TCR sequencing was performed for 233 trial participants, of whom about 210 were given two doses of AZD1222 and around 25 were given two doses of MenACWY control vaccine. Trial participants were enrolled by age into 18-55, 56-69 and 70-plus year subgroups, with about 150, 27 and 61 TCR-sequenced participants respectively.

Results the study describes overall, beyond this receptor: Nearly half of unique spike-specific TCRs reportedly recognized epitopes outside regions mutated in the B.1.351 and B.1.1.7 variants. Spike-specific TCR breadth and depth rose significantly after two AZD1222 doses compared with day 0 and with MenACWY recipients. CD4 TCRs associated with the vaccine covered the entire spike protein, and the dominant responses were in regions 160-218 and 743-854. Participants were mostly white British and included more females than males, and it was suggested by the authors that clonal diversity may have been underestimated. Because no day 14 peak-response samples were available, repertoires were characterized only after the peak T cell response. Only five to seven AZD1222 recipients were SARS-CoV-2 seropositive at baseline, limiting conclusions about previously exposed vaccinees. In the small 56-69-year group, the increase in depth fell short of significance, most likely because of low power.

For this chain, trimming is 4 bases at the V end and 6 bases at the J end, and the number of junction bases without a gene match is 10. From the cysteine up to the phenylalanine, the CDR3 has a length of 15 residues. Only the CDR3 DNA is retained, 45 bases long and in frame from the first base. CDR1 SGHRS and CDR2 YFSETQ were looked up in the germline V gene. This TCR came from an adult who received the AZD1222 COVID-19 vaccine. The starting material was peripheral blood, obtained 28 days after the second AZD1222 dose. The chain uses TRBV5-1 and TRBJ1-3, with 7 junctional bases fitting TRBD1. The CDR3 loop reads CASSVGTGVKNTIYF. In nucleotide form, the sequence is TGCGCCAGCAGCGTGGGTACAGGGGTGAAAAACACCATATATTTT.